These T cell receptor beta chains were read from a single sample in a study. Using its own MiXCR run on the 5' RACE reads, TCRdb lists one record per CDR3 protein. The repertoire has tens of thousands of distinct CDR3 sequences, approximately 30% of them found once; the top ten carry just over 4%. Sequencing was done on a sample of tumor-infiltrating memory CD4+ T cells sorted from the breast tumor. These receptors came from a female donor with breast cancer. CDR3s include the opening cysteine and the closing phenylalanine or tryptophan. The D gene is left open where the match is weak. The size entry is marked missing in some rows and otherwise reads once, few, many or a size class.

cdr3_aa cdr3_nt d_call v_call clone_size j_call
CASQTSGGYNEQFF TGTGCCAGCCAAACTAGCGGGGGCTACAATGAGCAGTTCTTC TRBD2 TRBV6-5 many TRBJ2-1
CASSANRVGANEQFF TGTGCCAGCAGCGCCAATCGGGTGGGGGCCAATGAGCAGTTCTTC - TRBV9 few TRBJ2-1
CSAKGGGELFF TGCAGCGCAAAGGGGGGCGGGGAGCTGTTTTTT - TRBV29-1 - TRBJ2-2
CASSQDSQLTDTQYF TGCGCCAGCAGCCAAGATAGTCAGCTCACAGATACGCAGTATTTT - TRBV4-1 few TRBJ2-3
CASCSQVNTEAFF TGTGCCAGCTGCTCACAGGTGAACACTGAAGCTTTCTTT - TRBV12-3/TRBV12-4 once TRBJ1-1
CASSLWDRDRVYQPQHF TGTGCCAGCAGTTTGTGGGATCGGGACAGGGTATATCAGCCCCAGCATTTT TRBD1 TRBV28 few TRBJ1-5
CASSLRGTASYEQYF TGCGCCAGCAGCTTGCGAGGGACAGCATCCTACGAGCAGTACTTC TRBD1 TRBV5-1 - TRBJ2-7
CASSEDWTNTEAFF TGTGCCAGCAGTGAAGACTGGACGAACACTGAAGCTTTCTTT - TRBV6-1 few TRBJ1-1
CASRPIRGLAEAFF TGTGCCAGCAGACCTATTCGTGGTCTCGCTGAAGCTTTCTTT - TRBV5-6 - TRBJ1-1
CASSTRDSEAFF TGTGCCAGCAGCACCCGGGACAGCGAAGCTTTCTTT TRBD1 TRBV12-3/TRBV12-4 - TRBJ1-1
CASSQELQGGEQYF TGTGCCAGCAGCCAAGAATTGCAGGGTGGCGAGCAGTACTTC - TRBV3-1 few TRBJ2-7
CTSSFPTPAQETQYF TGTACCAGCAGCTTTCCTACACCCGCCCAAGAGACCCAGTACTTC - TRBV7-2 - TRBJ2-5
CASSSPGGEQYF TGTGCCAGCAGCTCGCCGGGCGGCGAGCAGTACTTC - TRBV7-3 - TRBJ2-7
CSVEATAYEQYF TGCAGCGTTGAAGCCACAGCCTACGAGCAGTACTTC - TRBV29-1 - TRBJ2-7
CASSPGRNNEQFF TGTGCCAGCAGCCCTGGTCGGAACAATGAGCAGTTCTTC - TRBV12-3/TRBV12-4 few TRBJ2-1
CASGQGHEQYF TGTGCCAGCGGACAGGGCCACGAGCAGTACTTC TRBD1 TRBV27 few TRBJ2-7
CRPSGGSTDTQYF TGCAGGCCGAGCGGGGGGAGCACAGATACGCAGTATTTT TRBD2 TRBV20-1 few TRBJ2-3
CAISEESPGTGANYGYTF TGTGCCATCAGTGAGGAAAGCCCCGGGACAGGAGCTAACTATGGCTACACCTTC TRBD1 TRBV10-3 few TRBJ1-2
CASSQGVSGSSNEQFF TGTGCCAGCAGCCAAGGCGTTAGCGGGAGCTCCAATGAGCAGTTCTTC TRBD2 TRBV3-1 - TRBJ2-1
CASSLGGGPGDEQFF TGTGCCAGCAGCTTAGGAGGGGGGCCGGGAGATGAGCAGTTCTTC - TRBV7-9 once TRBJ2-1
CASSPRTVGDTQYF TGTGCCAGCAGCCCCCGGACCGTGGGAGATACGCAGTATTTT - TRBV9 - TRBJ2-3
CASSVDPASYGYTF TGTGCCAGCAGCGTGGACCCCGCTTCCTATGGCTACACCTTC - TRBV6-1 - TRBJ1-2
CSVADPPRSPYNEQFF TGCAGCGTCGCAGATCCACCTCGATCCCCCTACAATGAGCAGTTCTTC - TRBV29-1 - TRBJ2-1
CTSSLDSLNTEAFF TGTACCAGCAGCTTGGACAGCTTGAACACTGAAGCTTTCTTT - TRBV7-3 - TRBJ1-1
CSVTPSGRGYNEQFF TGCAGCGTCACCCCTAGCGGGAGGGGTTACAATGAGCAGTTCTTC TRBD2 TRBV29-1 few TRBJ2-1
CASSSNDGYEQYF TGTGCCAGCAGCTCGAACGACGGCTACGAGCAGTACTTC - TRBV13 few TRBJ2-7
CASRTVDSSNYGYTF TGTGCCAGCAGAACCGTGGACAGTTCTAACTATGGCTACACCTTC - TRBV28 - TRBJ1-2
CSVGSNTGELFF TGCAGCGTTGGCAGCAACACCGGGGAGCTGTTTTTT - TRBV29-1 many TRBJ2-2
CASGLSSTDTQYF TGTGCCAGCGGCTTGTCCAGCACAGATACACAGTATTTT - TRBV7-3 - TRBJ2-3
CASSEDEQFF TGTGCCAGCAGCGAGGATGAGCAGTTCTTC - TRBV6-4 - TRBJ2-1
CASSVFGSGEQYF TGTGCCAGCAGCGTGTTCGGTAGTGGAGAGCAGTACTTC - TRBV9 once TRBJ2-7
CSATDSSEEKLFF TGCAGTGCTACTGACAGTTCTGAGGAAAAACTGTTTTTT - TRBV20-1 - TRBJ1-4
CASSTSDAGGYGVAFF TGTGCCAGCAGCACCTCGGATGCAGGGGGATATGGTGTAGCTTTCTTT TRBD1 TRBV28 - TRBJ1-1
CASSLERTGLRAEAFF TGCGCCAGCAGCTTGGAGCGGACAGGTCTCCGGGCTGAAGCTTTCTTT TRBD1 TRBV5-1 many TRBJ1-1